The 29 T cell receptor beta chains presented below share a single source sample, sequenced in a study of PD-1 blockade in classical Hodgkin lymphoma. Measured with immunoSEQ multiplex PCR; TCRdb has only the in-frame clones, and not every one. This table has about 41,000 clones, roughly nine tenths appearing once. All patients relapsed after autologous stem cell transplantation, and brentuximab vedotin exposure varied. This specimen was peripheral blood mononuclear cells (PBMCs), taken before the second cycle of nivolumab. All receptors derive from a human donor with classical Hodgkin lymphoma.

This chain connects TRBV4-2 to TRBJ1-5, with D unresolved. From germline, CDR1 is LGHNA and CDR2 YNFKEQ. V lost 1 base, J lost 4 bases, and 5 bases lay in between. The CDR3 runs to 13 residues. The CDR3 DNA reads as TGTGCCAGCAGCCAAGGAAGGAATCAGCCCCAGCATTTT. Translating it yields CASSQGRNQPQHF.

The rearrangement joins TRBV11-1 to TRBJ1-2, with a tentative D call TRBD1 (5 bases). Germline V gene lookup returns CDR1 SGHAT and CDR2 FQDESV (reference sequence). The V end lost 6 bases, the J end lost 2 bases, and 13 bases lay between the germline ends. CDR3 length: 14 residues. CDR3 sequence: CASSLSTENYGYTF. In DNA, the CDR3 is TGTGCCAGCAGTCTTTCGACAGAAAACTATGGCTACACCTTC.

This chain uses TRBV5-8 with TRBJ2-5, with D unresolved. The V end was cut by 2 bases, the J end by 1 base, with 6 bases between. This CDR3 contains 13 residues. The germline V gene has CDR1 SGHTS and CDR2 YDEGEE. The CDR3 DNA reads as TGTGCCAGCAGCTTCCAGATCCAAGAGACCCAGTACTTC. It is translated as CASSFQIQETQYF.

Here the CDR3 reads CASSVDREETQYF. CDR3 in DNA: TGTGCCAGCAGCGTAGACAGGGAAGAGACCCAGTACTTC. The chain is built from TRBV9 and TRBJ2-5; D may be TRBD1 (6 bases). In germline, CDR1 is SGDLS, CDR2 YYNGEE. The V end was cut by 0 bases, the J end by 3 bases, with 6 bases between. The length of the CDR3 is 13 residues.

In DNA, the CDR3 is TGCGCCAGCAGCCAAGTCCGCGAAATGAATTCACCCCTCCACTTT. Protein: CASSQVREMNSPLHF. This sequence joins TRBV4-3 and TRBJ1-6; D gene unclear. The CDR3 length is 15 residues. Germline CDR1 LGHNA, CDR2 YSLEER. V lost 1 base to trimming and J lost 7 bases, with 11 bases between them.

J is TRBJ1-1 and V is TRBV9; D may be TRBD1 (6 bases). With 0 bases removed from V and 4 bases from J, the gap between germline ends came to 13 bases. Germline values: CDR1 SGDLS, CDR2 YYNGEE. This CDR3 has 15 residues. CDR3: CASSVEGGRSTEAFF. The CDR3 coding sequence is TGTGCCAGCAGCGTAGAGGGGGGAAGGTCCACTGAAGCTTTCTTT.

For the CDR3, the DNA is TGTGCCAGCACCCTAGAGGCACAGGGGGATCTAATCTCTAATGAAAAACTGTTTTTT. Amino acid sequence: CASTLEAQGDLISNEKLFF. The chain is built from TRBV7-8 and TRBJ1-4; 8 nucleotides line up with TRBD1. This CDR3 spans 19 amino acids. Germline loops: CDR1 SGHVS, CDR2 FQNEAQ. Trimming removed 7 bases from V and 3 bases from J; junction bases left unmatched: 19.

This clone was found a few times. The gene calls are TRBV6-4 and TRBJ2-1; 9 bases line up with TRBD2. CDR3 length equals 15 residues. CDR1 is MRHNA and CDR2 is SNTAGT in the germline V gene. V was clipped by 3 bases and J by 7 bases; unmatched bases: 7. CDR3 loop: CASSEFAGGLNEQFF. DNA of the CDR3: TGTGCCAGCAGTGAGTTCGCGGGGGGGCTGAATGAGCAGTTCTTC.

In this sample, this clone turned up a few times. The V call is TRBV6-1, the J call TRBJ1-5, with no clear D. Deletions cut 5 bases from V and 2 bases from J, with 7 bases between. This CDR3 spans 13 amino acids. The germline V gene encodes CDR1 MNHNS and CDR2 SASEGT. CDR3 DNA sequence: TGTGCCAGCAGTACTGGGGGCAATCAGCCCCAGCATTTT. Translating gives CASSTGGNQPQHF.

This clone was recorded a few times. The rearrangement joins TRBV6-6 to TRBJ1-1; D might be TRBD1 (6 bases). Trimming removed 6 bases from V and 5 bases from J, with 16 bases in between. The V gene's germline CDR1 is MNHNY and CDR2 SVGAGI (reference sequence). The CDR3 runs to 14 residues. CDR3 DNA sequence: TGTGCCAGCAGCCACACAGGGTCGGGTACTGAAGCTTTCTTT. Protein: CASSHTGSGTEAFF.

V and J are TRBV19 and TRBJ2-3, with no clear D. CDR1 LNHDA and CDR2 SQIVND come from the germline V gene (reference sequence). V was clipped by 9 bases and J by 0 bases, with 7 bases between them. The CDR3 runs to 12 residues. The CDR3 DNA is TGTGCCAGCCTTGACAGCACAGATACGCAGTATTTT. It yields the protein CASLDSTDTQYF.

The genes are TRBV2 and TRBJ2-6; D gene ambiguous. Germline V lookup: CDR1 SNHLY, CDR2 FYNNEI. This CDR3 contains 15 residues. The ends were cut back, 6 bases at V and 0 bases at J, with 9 bases in the middle. CDR3 nucleotides: TGTGCCAGCAGACCACAGACCTCTGGGGCCAACGTCCTGACTTTC. This gives the protein CASRPQTSGANVLTF.

The genes are TRBV6-6 and TRBJ2-7; D remains unclear. There are 13 residues in the CDR3. V was pared by 5 bases and J by 2 bases, with 10 bases between. CDR1 and CDR2 (germline): MNHNY, SVGAGI (reference sequence). Here the CDR3 reads CASSAMVPYEQYF. Written as DNA, the CDR3 is TGTGCCAGCAGTGCCATGGTTCCCTACGAGCAGTACTTC.

The chain links TRBV21-1 to TRBJ1-5. TRBV21-1 is designated a pseudogene. The CDR3 has 16 residues. CDR3 sequence reads: CASSKVEGYRNQPQHF. The CDR3 nucleotides read TGTGCCAGCAGCAAAGTAGAGGGATATCGCAATCAGCCCCAGCATTTT.

The chain recombines TRBV15 with TRBJ1-2; 7 nucleotides line up with TRBD1. Trimming at V came to 8 bases and at J to 1 base, leaving 13 bases not matched to a gene. CDR1 is LNHNV and CDR2 is YYDKDF in the germline V gene (reference sequence). The CDR3 length is 16 residues. CDR3 amino acids: CATQGRRQGRNYGYTF. The CDR3 nucleotides are TGTGCCACCCAAGGCCGCAGACAGGGACGTAACTATGGCTACACCTTC.

This chain uses TRBV7-2 with TRBJ1-2; the D gene is possibly TRBD1 (6 bases). This CDR3 is 14 amino acids long. Between the trimmed V and J ends, which lost 5 bases and 4 bases, there was a span of 14 bases. Germline loops: CDR1 SGHTA, CDR2 FQGNSA. CDR3 nucleotides: TGTGCCAGCAGCCCCTCGACAGGCTCCTATGGCTACACCTTC. Translated: CASSPSTGSYGYTF. Complete variable domain (other parts from reference TRBV7-2 and TRBJ1-2): GAGVSQSPSNKVTEKGKDVELRCDPISGHTALYWYRQSLGQGLEFLIYFQGNSAPDKSGLPSDRFSAERTGGSVSTLTIQRTQQEDSAVYLCASSPSTGSYGYTFGSGTRLTVV.

This chain joins TRBV28 and TRBJ2-5, with 11 bases lining up with TRBD2. The CDR3 runs to 17 residues. Per the germline V gene, CDR1 is MDHEN and CDR2 is SYDVKM. Trimming cost V 4 bases and J 0 bases; bases outside gene matches: 7. The CDR3 is CASSSPGLAAYQETQYF. In nucleotides, the CDR3 is TGTGCCAGCAGTTCGCCGGGACTAGCGGCGTACCAAGAGACCCAGTACTTC.

The CDR3 protein is CASSAGRNYEQYF. CDR3 coding DNA: TGTGCCAGCAGCGCTGGACGTAACTACGAGCAGTACTTC. This chain connects TRBV2 to TRBJ2-7; D unresolved. Germline CDR1 reads SNHLY; CDR2 reads FYNNEI. V lost 6 bases, J lost 3 bases, and 12 bases lay in between. The length of the CDR3 is 13 residues.

The chain carries TRBV16 and TRBJ2-2, with TRBD1 matching 9 bases. The CDR3 covers 15 residues. Germline assignment: CDR1 KGHSY and CDR2 FQNENV. Unmatched junction bases numbered 8, after V lost 7 bases and J lost 5 bases. CDR3 in amino acids: CASTAGQGLTGELFF. The CDR3 coding sequence is TGTGCCAGCACCGCGGGACAGGGTTTAACCGGGGAGCTGTTTTTT.

This chain joins TRBV5-1 and TRBJ2-1; possibly TRBD1 for D (5 bases). Germline lookup yields CDR1 SGHRS and CDR2 YFSETQ. Trimming left V 1 base short and J 2 bases short, with 10 bases between. The CDR3 sequence is 15 residues long. The CDR3 DNA reads as TGCGCCAGCAGCTTGCCGACAGCCCCCTACAATGAGCAGTTCTTC. Protein sequence: CASSLPTAPYNEQFF.

The chain recombines TRBV4-3 with TRBJ2-3; 9 bases are a match to TRBD2. Germline CDR1 LGHNA, CDR2 YSLEER. V lost 0 bases to trimming and J lost 2 bases; unmatched junction nucleotides: 9. The CDR3 runs to 18 residues. CDR3 DNA sequence: TGCGCCAGCAGCCAAGATCCTGTGCGGGGGGGCAACACAGATACGCAGTATTTT. Residues: CASSQDPVRGGNTDTQYF.

This chain links TRBV5-6 with TRBJ2-2; D may be TRBD1 or TRBD2 (5 bases each). The CDR3 extends over 16 amino acids. CDR1 is SGHDT and CDR2 is YYEEEE in the germline V gene. V gave up 4 bases and J gave up 3 bases, with 16 bases separating them. CDR3 in DNA: TGTGCCAGCAGCCTATGGGACCGGCTGTACACCGGGGAGCTGTTTTTT. Residues: CASSLWDRLYTGELFF.

The rearrangement uses TRBV7-6 and TRBJ1-3; 9 nucleotides align to TRBD1. V was pared by 5 bases and J by 8 bases, with 7 bases of the junction left unmatched. The germline V gene has CDR1 SGHVS and CDR2 FNYEAQ. This CDR3 comprises 14 residues. The CDR3 nucleotides are TGTGCCAGCAGCACGGGACAGGGTGGGCACACCATATATTTT. This codes for CASSTGQGGHTIYF.

The chain carries TRBV5-1 and TRBJ2-5; D may be TRBD2 (5 bases). Germline assignment: CDR1 SGHRS and CDR2 YFSETQ. The CDR3 is 14 residues long. The CDR3 region has the DNA TGCGCATCCACTCAAAGCGGCTACAGAGAGACCCAGTACTTC. Amino acid sequence: CASTQSGYRETQYF.

The chain links TRBV9 to TRBJ2-3; the D gene is possibly TRBD2 (5 bases). The CDR3 length is 16 residues. The V gene lost 0 bases and the J gene lost 1 base, with 12 bases spanning the gap. The germline V gene has CDR1 SGDLS and CDR2 YYNGEE. In nucleotides, the CDR3 is TGTGCCAGCAGCGTAGAGGGAGTGATGCGCACAGATACGCAGTATTTT. Its translation: CASSVEGVMRTDTQYF.

The chain uses TRBV13 and TRBJ2-7, with 7 bases aligning to TRBD1. Germline V CDR1 and CDR2: PRHDT, FYEKMQ (reference sequence). V was clipped by 5 bases and J by 3 bases; unmatched bases: 7. The CDR3 loop spans 14 amino acids. The CDR3 sequence: CASSVPGQNYEQYF. The CDR3 DNA is TGTGCCAGCAGCGTCCCGGGACAGAACTACGAGCAGTACTTC.

CDR3 amino acids: CASSRTSGETGELFF. In nucleotides, the CDR3 is TGTGCCAGCAGCCGGACTAGCGGGGAGACCGGGGAGCTGTTTTTT. V and J are TRBV6-4 and TRBJ2-2, with 12 bases identical to TRBD2. V shed 6 bases and J 5 bases; nucleotides not matched to a gene: 4. CDR3 length: 15 amino acids. Per the germline V gene, CDR1 is MRHNA and CDR2 is SNTAGT.

The chain uses TRBV18 and TRBJ2-5; weak D call: TRBD2 (5 bases). Per the germline V gene, CDR1 is KGHSH and CDR2 is LQKENI. This CDR3 comprises 17 residues. Trimming shortened V by 9 bases and J by 2 bases, and 25 bases separated the two germline ends. The CDR3 nucleotides are TGTGCCAGAACTCCCCGGGGTTCTTACTGCGAACAAGAGACCCAGTACTTC. This translates into CARTPRGSYCEQETQYF.

This chain connects TRBV25-1 to TRBJ2-7; 8 nucleotides agree with TRBD1. The CDR3 is 15 amino acids. V lost 3 bases and J lost 7; bases outside the gene matches: 11. CDR1 is MGHDK and CDR2 is SYGVNS in the germline V gene. The CDR3 spells CASSDERQGLWEQYF. The CDR3 coding sequence is TGTGCCAGCAGTGATGAGAGACAGGGGTTGTGGGAGCAGTACTTC.